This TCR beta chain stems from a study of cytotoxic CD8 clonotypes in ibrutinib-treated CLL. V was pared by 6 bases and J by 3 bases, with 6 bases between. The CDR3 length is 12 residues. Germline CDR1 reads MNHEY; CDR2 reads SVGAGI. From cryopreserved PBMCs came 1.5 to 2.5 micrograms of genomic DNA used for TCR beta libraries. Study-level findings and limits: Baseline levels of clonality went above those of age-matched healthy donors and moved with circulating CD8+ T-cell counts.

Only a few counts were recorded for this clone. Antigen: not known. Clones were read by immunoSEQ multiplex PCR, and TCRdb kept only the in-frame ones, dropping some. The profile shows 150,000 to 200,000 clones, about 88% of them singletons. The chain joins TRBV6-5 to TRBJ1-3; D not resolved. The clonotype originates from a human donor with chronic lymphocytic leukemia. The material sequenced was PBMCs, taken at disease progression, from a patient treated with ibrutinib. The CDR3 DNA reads TGTGCCAGCAGCTCGTATGGAAACACCATATATTTT. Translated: CASSSYGNTIYF.